The present T cell receptor (beta chain) was sequenced within a study of blood T cell repertoires in COVID-19. Germline V gene lookup returns CDR1 SGHTA and CDR2 FQGNSA. V shed 1 base, J shed 4 bases, and the junction held 4 bases outside the gene matches. The CDR3 runs 15 residues. Only in-frame clones appear in the TCRdb table, and some are missing; sequencing was by immunoSEQ multiplex PCR. The sample shows around 250,000 clones, approximately 86% of them seen only once. The chain couples TRBV7-2 to TRBJ2-3, with 8 bases that match TRBD1. Sequenced input: peripheral blood. The receptor was derived from a woman in her 70s with active or convalescent COVID-19. Here the CDR3 DNA reads TGTGCCAGCAGCTTAGGGACAGGGACATCAGATACGCAGTATTTT. It specifies CASSLGTGTSDTQYF.